Listed here are 17 T cell receptor beta chains from one sample, sequenced in a study of blood T cell repertoires in COVID-19. Some clones are missing from TCRdb's copy, which holds only in-frame ones; the method was immunoSEQ multiplex PCR. The table lists about 440,000 clones, nearly 90% of them singletons. The source material was PBMCs or T cells enriched from blood (not recorded which). The receptor source for this set is a woman in her late teens or twenties with acute COVID-19.

This clone has more than one count but fewer than ten. The chain couples TRBV27 to TRBJ1-5, with D possibly matching TRBD1 (5 bases). V gave up 2 bases and J gave up 3 bases, with 14 bases separating them. The V gene's germline CDR1 is MNHEY and CDR2 SMNVEV (reference sequence). The CDR3 length is 16 residues. CDR3 DNA sequence: TGTGCCAGCAGTTTAGCCCAGGGTGCCGCCAATCAGCCCCAGCATTTT. As protein: CASSLAQGAANQPQHF.

The chain recombines TRBV18 with TRBJ1-2; D unclear. The V gene's germline CDR1 is KGHSH and CDR2 LQKENI. There are 15 residues in the CDR3. The V gene lost 4 bases and the J gene lost 0 bases, with 12 bases spanning the gap. CDR3 region: CASSQSSNPNYGYTF. The CDR3 bases are TGTGCCAGCTCACAGTCGTCTAATCCTAACTATGGCTACACCTTC.

This rearrangement joins TRBV27 to TRBJ2-7; 7 bases map to TRBD1. J lost 2 bases, V lost 5 bases, and 6 bases had no gene match. Germline loops: CDR1 MNHEY, CDR2 SMNVEV (reference sequence). The CDR3 extends over 14 amino acids. The CDR3 spells CASSAQGIAYEQYF. The DNA for the CDR3 is TGTGCCAGCAGTGCACAGGGGATCGCCTACGAGCAGTACTTC.

V is TRBV6-5 and J is TRBJ2-5, with D possibly matching TRBD2 (6 bases). This CDR3 is 14 amino acids long. Trimming left V 6 bases short and J 2 bases short, with 13 bases between. Per the germline V gene, CDR1 is MNHEY and CDR2 is SVGAGI. CDR3: CASRAGTQQETQYF. For the CDR3, the DNA is TGTGCCAGCAGGGCCGGGACTCAACAAGAGACCCAGTACTTC.

This clone was recorded only once. The chain combines TRBV9 with TRBJ2-3; D possibly corresponds to TRBD2 (6 bases). V lost 3 bases, J lost 3 bases, and 17 bases lay in between. Germline-derived CDR1 and CDR2 are SGDLS and YYNGEE. CDR3 size: 16 residues. The chain's CDR3 is CASSASSGSLTDTQYF. The CDR3 bases are TGTGCCAGCAGCGCCTCCTCCGGGAGTTTAACAGATACGCAGTATTTT.

This clone was counted once. This chain uses TRBV28 with TRBJ1-5; 10 bases map to TRBD1. CDR3 length: 13 residues. Germline-derived CDR1 and CDR2 are MDHEN and SYDVKM. After removal of 9 bases from V and 6 bases from J, the junction contained 5 bases not matched to a gene. CDR3 amino acids: CASRQGAIQPQHF. The DNA of the CDR3 is TGTGCCAGTCGACAGGGGGCTATTCAGCCCCAGCATTTT.

This chain uses TRBV12-3 or TRBV12-4 with TRBJ1-4, with D possibly TRBD1 on 5 matching bases. This CDR3 has 13 amino acids. Trimming cost V 6 bases and J 8 bases, with 13 bases left between them. CDR3 in amino acids: CASSPGNREKLFF. DNA for the CDR3: TGTGCCAGCAGCCCAGGGAACAGGGAAAAACTGTTTTTT.

This clone has just one count. The chain employs TRBV5-1 and TRBJ1-5, with D uncertain. This CDR3 contains 15 residues. Germline values: CDR1 SGHRS, CDR2 YFSETQ. Trimming took off 4 bases at V and 5 bases at J, with 16 bases between the two ends. CDR3 sequence (DNA): TGCGCCAGCAGCCTTGGGGAGCTAGGTGATCAGCCCCAGCATTTT. Translation gives CASSLGELGDQPQHF.

This chain connects TRBV29-1 to TRBJ1-4; D gene ambiguous. Germline CDR1 reads SQVTM; CDR2 reads ANQGSEA. This CDR3 comprises 13 residues. Deletions cut 5 bases from V and 5 bases from J, with 12 bases between. The CDR3, as DNA: TGCAGCGTTCGGGTCCCCCAAAATGAAAAACTGTTTTTT. This encodes CSVRVPQNEKLFF.

This chain joins TRBV4-1 and TRBJ1-6; TRBD1 is a possible D gene (5 bases). This CDR3 region has 15 residues. Trimming pared 2 bases from V and 6 bases from J, leaving 11 bases between. The V gene's germline CDR1 is MGHRA and CDR2 YSYEKL. CDR3 in DNA: TGCGCCAGCAGCCAAATCTGGGGCGGTAATTCACCCCTCCACTTT. Translation gives CASSQIWGGNSPLHF.

The CDR3 nucleotides are TGTGCCAGCAGCAGGGGACTAGCGGGAGCTGGGGGCAATGAGCAGTTCTTC. Translated, it gives CASSRGLAGAGGNEQFF. This chain joins TRBV5-4 and TRBJ2-1; the match to TRBD2 covers 14 bases. V lost 4 bases and J lost 6; bases outside the gene matches: 9. Germline CDR1 reads SGHNT; CDR2 reads YYREEE (reference sequence). The CDR3 consists of 17 residues.

V is TRBV19 and J is TRBJ2-7; possibly TRBD1 for D (5 bases). Germline CDR1 and CDR2: LNHDA and SQIVND (reference sequence). V lost 3 bases and J 0 bases, leaving 12 bases between the germline ends. The CDR3 runs 15 residues. The chain's CDR3 is CASSMSQGISYEQYF. Written as DNA, the CDR3 is TGTGCCAGTAGTATGAGTCAGGGAATCTCCTACGAGCAGTACTTC.

This rearrangement joins TRBV3-1 (or the pseudogene TRBV3-2) to TRBJ2-5; D uncertain. The CDR3 loop spans 12 amino acids. Per germline, CDR1 LGHDT and CDR2 YNNKEL (reference sequence). With 11 bases removed from V and 7 bases from J, the gap between germline ends came to 17 bases. For the CDR3, the DNA is TGTGCCGTCCTATTCGAAACGGGGACCCAGTACTTC. Protein product: CAVLFETGTQYF.

The chain has TRBV10-2 and TRBJ2-7; perhaps TRBD1 as D (5 bases). From germline, CDR1 is WSHSY and CDR2 SAAADI. Between the trimmed V and J ends, which lost 0 bases and 3 bases, there was a span of 18 bases. The CDR3 loop spans 17 amino acids. The CDR3 bases are TGCGCCAGCAGTGAGTCGACTCGCTCGACAGAACGCTACGAGCAGTACTTC. Translating it yields CASSESTRSTERYEQYF.

The chain recombines TRBV6-5 with TRBJ2-5, with D tentatively TRBD1 (5 bases). The V and J ends lost 8 bases and 2 bases respectively, with 15 bases between them. CDR3 length equals 14 residues. Germline CDR1 reads MNHEY; CDR2 reads SVGAGI. CDR3: CASWTSGIQETQYF. CDR3 nucleotides: TGTGCCAGCTGGACATCGGGTATACAAGAGACCCAGTACTTC.

This chain joins TRBV5-6 and TRBJ2-3; 7 nucleotides line up with TRBD1. The V segment lost 1 base and the J segment 5 bases; nucleotides outside the gene matches: 1. The CDR3 runs to 13 residues. Germline V gene data show CDR1 as SGHDT and CDR2 as YYEEEE. Here the CDR3 DNA reads TGTGCCAGCAGCTTGAACAGGGGAGATACGCAGTATTTT. Translation gives CASSLNRGDTQYF.

This chain joins TRBV12-5 and TRBJ1-1, with 11 positions matching TRBD1. CDR1 LGHNT and CDR2 FRNRAP come from the germline V gene. The CDR3 totals 16 residues. J gave up 3 bases and V 2 bases, and 5 bases lay outside the gene matches. CDR3 coding DNA: TGTGCTAGTGGTTTGCCTGGACAGGGGGCGGACACTGAAGCTTTCTTT. The encoded protein is CASGLPGQGADTEAFF. The entire variable domain, with the rest obtained from reference TRBV12-5 and TRBJ1-1, is as follows: DARVTQTPRHKVTEMGQEVTMRCQPILGHNTVFWYRQTMMQGLELLAYFRNRAPLDDSGMPKDRFSAEMPDATLATLKIQPSEPRDSAVYFCASGLPGQGADTEAFFGQGTRLTVV.